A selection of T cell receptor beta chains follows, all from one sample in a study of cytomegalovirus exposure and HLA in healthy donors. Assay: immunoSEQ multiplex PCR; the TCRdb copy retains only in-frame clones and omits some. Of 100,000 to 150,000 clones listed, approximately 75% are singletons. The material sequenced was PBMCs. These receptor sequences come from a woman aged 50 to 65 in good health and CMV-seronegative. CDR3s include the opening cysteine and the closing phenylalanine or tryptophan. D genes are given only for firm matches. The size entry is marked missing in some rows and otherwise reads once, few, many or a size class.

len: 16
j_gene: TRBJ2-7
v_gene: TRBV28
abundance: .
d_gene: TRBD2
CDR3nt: TGTGCCAGCCCGTACCCGAGGACTAGCGCATCCTACGAGCAGTACTTC
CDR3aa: CASPYPRTSASYEQYF

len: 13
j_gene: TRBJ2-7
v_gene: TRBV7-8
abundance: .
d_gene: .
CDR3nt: TGTGCCAGCAAGCTAAAGCAGGCCTACGAGCAGTACTTC
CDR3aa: CASKLKQAYEQYF

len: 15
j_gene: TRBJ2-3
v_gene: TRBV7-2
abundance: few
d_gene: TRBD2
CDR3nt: TGTGCCAGCAGCTTAAACTGGATAGCGGGAGATACGCAGTATTTT
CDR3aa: CASSLNWIAGDTQYF

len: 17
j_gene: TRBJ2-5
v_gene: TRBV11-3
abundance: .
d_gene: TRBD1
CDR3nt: TGTGCCAGCAGCTTAGATTCTATCGGGACAGAACAAGAGACCCAGTACTTC
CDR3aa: CASSLDSIGTEQETQYF

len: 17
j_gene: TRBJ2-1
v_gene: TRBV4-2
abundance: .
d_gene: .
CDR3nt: TGTGCCAGCAGCCAAGAAGCAGGGCAGGGATCCTACAATGAGCAGTTCTTC
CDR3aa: CASSQEAGQGSYNEQFF

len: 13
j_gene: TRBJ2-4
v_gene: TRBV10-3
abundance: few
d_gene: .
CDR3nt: TGTGCCATCAGTGAGTCGATAGGGGGGGTTCAGTACTTC
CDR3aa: CAISESIGGVQYF

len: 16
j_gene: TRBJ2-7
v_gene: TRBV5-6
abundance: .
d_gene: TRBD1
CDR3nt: TGTGCCAGCAGCTCATACCGGGACAGGGGCTCCTACGAGCAGTACTTC
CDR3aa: CASSSYRDRGSYEQYF

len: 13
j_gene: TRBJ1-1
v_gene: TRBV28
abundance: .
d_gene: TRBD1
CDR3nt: TGTGCCAGCAGGAGACAGGGGAACACTGAAGCTTTCTTT
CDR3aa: CASRRQGNTEAFF

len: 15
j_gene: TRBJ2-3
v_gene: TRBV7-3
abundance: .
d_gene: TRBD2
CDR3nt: TGTGCCAGCAGTGGAGCGGGAGTGGAGACAGATACGCAGTATTTT
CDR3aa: CASSGAGVETDTQYF

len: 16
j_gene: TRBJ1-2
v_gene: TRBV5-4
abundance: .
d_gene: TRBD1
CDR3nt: TGTGCCAGCAGTACTCCAAGACAGGGGGCGAACTATGGCTACACCTTC
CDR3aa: CASSTPRQGANYGYTF

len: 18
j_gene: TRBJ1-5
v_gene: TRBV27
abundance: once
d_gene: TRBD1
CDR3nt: TGTGCCAGCCCCTGCTGTCCGCCGGGACAGGGCAGCAATCAGCCCCAGCATTTT
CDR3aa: CASPCCPPGQGSNQPQHF

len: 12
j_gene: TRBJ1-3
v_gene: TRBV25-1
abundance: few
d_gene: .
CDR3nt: TGTGCCAGCAGTGCCACTGGAAACACCATATATTTT
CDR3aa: CASSATGNTIYF

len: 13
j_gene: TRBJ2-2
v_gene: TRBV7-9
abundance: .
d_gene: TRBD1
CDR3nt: TGTGCCAGCAGCCCGCAGGGGGCGGGGGAGCTGTTTTTT
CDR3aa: CASSPQGAGELFF

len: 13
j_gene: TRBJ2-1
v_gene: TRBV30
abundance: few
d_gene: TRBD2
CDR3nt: TGTGCCTCATCGCGGGGGAACCACAATGAGCAGTTCTTC
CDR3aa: CASSRGNHNEQFF

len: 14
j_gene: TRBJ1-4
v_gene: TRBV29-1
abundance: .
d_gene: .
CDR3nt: TGCAGCGTTCGCGGTGGGGGCAATAATGAAAAACTGTTTTTT
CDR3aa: CSVRGGGNNEKLFF

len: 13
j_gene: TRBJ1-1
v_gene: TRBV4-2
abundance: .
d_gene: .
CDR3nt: TGTGCCAGCAGCCAAGATCGTTCCCCTGAAGCTTTCTTT
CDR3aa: CASSQDRSPEAFF

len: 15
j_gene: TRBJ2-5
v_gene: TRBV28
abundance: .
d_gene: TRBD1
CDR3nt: TGTGCCAGCAGTTTAGGAGGGACAGGGCTAGAGACCCAGTACTTC
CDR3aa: CASSLGGTGLETQYF

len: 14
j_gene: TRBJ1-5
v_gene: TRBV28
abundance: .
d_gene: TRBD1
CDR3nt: TGTGCCAGCAGACCGGACAGGGGCGGTCAGCCCCAGCATTTT
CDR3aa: CASRPDRGGQPQHF

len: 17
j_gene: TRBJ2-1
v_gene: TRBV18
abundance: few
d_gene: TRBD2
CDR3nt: TGTGCCAGCTCAGCCAATTCAGCGGGAGCGGCCTACAATGAGCAGTTCTTC
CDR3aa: CASSANSAGAAYNEQFF

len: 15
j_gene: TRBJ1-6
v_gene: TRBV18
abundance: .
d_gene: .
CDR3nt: TGTGCCAGCTCACCACAAGACATAGCCGGGGGGCCCCTCCACTTT
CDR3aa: CASSPQDIAGGPLHF

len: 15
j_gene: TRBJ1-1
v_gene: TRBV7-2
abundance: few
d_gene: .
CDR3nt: TGTGCCAGCAGCTTAGCGATGGCTCGAGGGCCTGAAGCTTTCTTT
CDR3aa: CASSLAMARGPEAFF

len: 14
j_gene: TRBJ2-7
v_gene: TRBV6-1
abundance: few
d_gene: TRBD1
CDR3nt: TGTGCCAGCAGTGGGAGACAGGGTGGCAACGAGCAGTACTTC
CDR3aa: CASSGRQGGNEQYF

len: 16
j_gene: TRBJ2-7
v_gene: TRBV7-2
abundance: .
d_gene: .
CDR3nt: TGTGCCAGCAGCTTAGGAGCGGGCAGAGCGGGTTACGAGCAGTACTTC
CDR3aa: CASSLGAGRAGYEQYF

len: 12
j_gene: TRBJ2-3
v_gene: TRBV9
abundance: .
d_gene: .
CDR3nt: TGTGCCAGCAGCAGCGGTACAGATACGCAGTATTTT
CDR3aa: CASSSGTDTQYF

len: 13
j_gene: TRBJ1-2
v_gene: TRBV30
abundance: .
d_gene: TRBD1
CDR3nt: TGTGCCTGGGGGACAGGGGAGAACTATGGCTACACCTTC
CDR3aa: CAWGTGENYGYTF

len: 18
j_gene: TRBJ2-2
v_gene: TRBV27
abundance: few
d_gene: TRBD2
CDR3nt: TGTGCCAGCAGTTTCTATGGACTAGCGGGGGGGAACACCGGGGAGCTGTTTTTT
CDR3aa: CASSFYGLAGGNTGELFF

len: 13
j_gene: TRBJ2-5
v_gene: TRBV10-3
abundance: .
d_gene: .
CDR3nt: TGTGCCATCAGTGAGTCGGGCAGGGAGACCCAGTACTTC
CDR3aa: CAISESGRETQYF

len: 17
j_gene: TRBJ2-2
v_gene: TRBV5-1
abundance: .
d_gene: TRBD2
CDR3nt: TGCGCCAGCAGTTACTCGAGTCCGGGAGGGAACACCGGGGAGCTGTTTTTT
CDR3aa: CASSYSSPGGNTGELFF

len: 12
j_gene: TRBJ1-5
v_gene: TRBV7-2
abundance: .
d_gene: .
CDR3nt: TGTGCCAGCAGCCGCACGGATCAGCCCCAGCATTTT
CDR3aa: CASSRTDQPQHF

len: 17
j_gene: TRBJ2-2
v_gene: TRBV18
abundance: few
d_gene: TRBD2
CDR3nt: TGTGCCAGCTCATCCGGACTAGCGGGAGGTCGAACCGGGGAGCTGTTTTTT
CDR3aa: CASSSGLAGGRTGELFF

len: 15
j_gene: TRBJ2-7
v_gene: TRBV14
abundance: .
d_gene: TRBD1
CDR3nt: TGTGCCAGCAGCCGAACCGGGACAGGCAACTACGAGCAGTACTTC
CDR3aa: CASSRTGTGNYEQYF

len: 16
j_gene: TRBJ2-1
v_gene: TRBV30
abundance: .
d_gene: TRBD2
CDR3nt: TGTGCCTGGAGTGATGTAGCGGGGGGCTTCTACAATGAGCAGTTCTTC
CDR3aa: CAWSDVAGGFYNEQFF

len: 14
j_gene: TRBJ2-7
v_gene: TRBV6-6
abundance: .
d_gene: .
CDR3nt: TGTGCCAGCAGTTACTCCTTCGGGGGCTACGAGCAGTACTTC
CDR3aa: CASSYSFGGYEQYF

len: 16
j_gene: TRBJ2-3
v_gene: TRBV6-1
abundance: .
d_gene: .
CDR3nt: TGTGCCAGCAGTGAATTTCGAACCACTAGCACAGATACGCAGTATTTT
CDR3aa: CASSEFRTTSTDTQYF

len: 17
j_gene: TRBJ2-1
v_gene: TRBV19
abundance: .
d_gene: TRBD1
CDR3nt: TGTGCCAGTAGTATAGGTACAGGGGATCCGACATACAATGAGCAGTTCTTC
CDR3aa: CASSIGTGDPTYNEQFF

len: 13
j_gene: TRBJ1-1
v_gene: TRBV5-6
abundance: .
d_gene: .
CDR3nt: TGTGCCAGCAGCTTGTTCCGGAACACTGAAGCTTTCTTT
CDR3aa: CASSLFRNTEAFF

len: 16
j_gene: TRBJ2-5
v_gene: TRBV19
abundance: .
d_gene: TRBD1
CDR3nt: TGTGCCAGTAGTAAACGACCCGGACAGGGGAGAGAGACCCAGTACTTC
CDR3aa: CASSKRPGQGRETQYF